This TCR beta chain was sequenced in a study of blood T cells in healthy people across ages. In this sample, this clonotype turned up a few times. There are 14 residues in the CDR3. Trimming shortened V by 4 bases and J by 5 bases, and 18 bases separated the two germline ends. Germline V gene data show CDR1 as DFQATT and CDR2 as SNEGSKA (reference sequence). A second 7 to 11 cycle PCR used barcoded and J-beta primers. TCRdb passed the 5' RACE reads through MiXCR, listing each CDR3 protein once. The sample includes 1.5 million to 2 million distinct CDR3 sequences, 28% of them seen just once. The authors drew 8.5 to 10 milliliters of peripheral blood from each donor.

The V gene is TRBV20-1, the J gene TRBJ2-7; D gene ambiguous. The clonotype was recovered from a woman in her 30s in good health. Sequencing was done on a sample of blood. The CDR3 sequence is CSANPPGRMNEQYF. In DNA, the CDR3 is TGCAGTGCTAACCCCCCCGGGCGAATGAACGAGCAGTACTTC.